A selection of T cell receptor beta chains follows, all from one sample in a study of cytomegalovirus exposure and HLA in healthy donors. TCRdb's table, derived via immunoSEQ multiplex PCR, lists solely in-frame clones and lacks some. This table holds just over 200,000 clones, approximately 78% found once. The sequencing input was PBMCs. The receptors shown here come from a woman aged 40 to 50 in good health and CMV-seronegative. The CDR3 runs from the conserved cysteine through the conserved F or W. A D gene is named only where the DNA matches it firmly.

J,length,V,D,DNA,CDR3
TRBJ2-3,15,TRBV7-2,NA,TGTGCCAGCAGCTTAAAAGGACTCCCAGCAGATACGCAGTATTTT,CASSLKGLPADTQYF
TRBJ1-1,12,TRBV5-6,NA,TGTGCCAGCAGCCCCGGGAACACTGAAGCTTTCTTT,CASSPGNTEAFF
TRBJ1-2,14,TRBV30,TRBD1,TGTGCCTGGAGTACCGGACAGGGAATCTATGGCTACACCTTC,CAWSTGQGIYGYTF
TRBJ2-7,15,TRBV2,TRBD1,TGTGCCAGCGGCGTGGAGGACAGGGTAGGGTACGAGCAGTACTTC,CASGVEDRVGYEQYF
TRBJ2-3,16,TRBV5-1,NA,TGCGCCAGCAGCTTGGTCGCGGGTGTCTCTCTCGAAGCGCAGTATTTT,CASSLVAGVSLEAQYF
TRBJ2-7,14,TRBV6-6,TRBD1,TGTGCCAGCAGTCCTACGGACAGGTCCTACGAGCAGTACTTC,CASSPTDRSYEQYF
TRBJ2-1,14,TRBV30,TRBD2,TGTGCCTGGAGTTTAGCGGGAGATTTGGATGAGCAGTTCTTC,CAWSLAGDLDEQFF
TRBJ2-7,15,TRBV27,TRBD2,TGTGCCAGTAGCCCTTCTAGCGGGATGCCCTACGAGCAGTACTTC,CASSPSSGMPYEQYF
TRBJ2-7,15,TRBV30,TRBD2,TGTGCCTGGAACCGTGTAGCGGGAGGGCGTTACGAGCAGTACTTC,CAWNRVAGGRYEQYF
TRBJ1-5,14,TRBV7-8,NA,TGTGCCAGCAGCTTAGCAGGACCGGGACAGCCCCAGCATTTT,CASSLAGPGQPQHF
TRBJ2-6,17,TRBV18,NA,TGTGCCAGCTCACCTCTTACAGGGATCTCTGGGGCCAACGTCCTGACTTTC,CASSPLTGISGANVLTF
TRBJ1-2,11,TRBV28,NA,TGTGCCAGCACCAGTAACTATGGCTACACCTTC,CASTSNYGYTF
TRBJ2-1,15,TRBV30,TRBD2,TGTGCCTGGAGGGCCGGGACTAGCGGGACCAATGAGCAGTTCTTC,CAWRAGTSGTNEQFF
TRBJ2-7,16,TRBV5-6,NA,TGTGCCAGCAGGAGATTTCGACTAGGGGTAGAATACGAGCAGTACTTC,CASRRFRLGVEYEQYF
TRBJ1-1,15,TRBV27,NA,TGTGCCAGCAGTGTCAGACCTACAGGGAATACTGAAGCTTTCTTT,CASSVRPTGNTEAFF
TRBJ2-7,14,TRBV18,TRBD1,TGTGCCAGCTCACAACGGGGACAGGGGTACGAGCAGTACTTC,CASSQRGQGYEQYF
TRBJ1-2,13,TRBV11-2,NA,TGTGCCAGCAGCCCGGACAGCGGACGAGGCTACACCTTC,CASSPDSGRGYTF